The 13 T cell receptor beta chains in this list originate from one sample, sequenced in a study of blood T cells in healthy people across ages. With a J-beta primer mix and a sample-barcoded 5' primer, a second PCR ran roughly 7 to 11 cycles. TCRdb passed the 5' RACE reads through MiXCR, listing each CDR3 protein once. The repertoire consists of 540,000 or so distinct CDR3 sequences, with 25% to 30% occurring once and the leading ten covering around 18%. Sequenced material: blood. Every receptor here comes from a woman in her sixties or seventies in good health.

This clonotype occurred a few times. The chain joins TRBV20-1 to TRBJ1-2, with D maybe TRBD1 (5 bases). CDR1 is DFQATT and CDR2 is SNEGSKA in the germline V gene (reference sequence). The CDR3 contains 13 residues. The ends were cut back, 0 bases at V and 8 bases at J, with 13 bases in the middle. CDR3: CSARDTPGLGYTF. The CDR3 DNA sequence: TGCAGTGCTAGAGACACCCCAGGGCTCGGCTACACCTTC.

V is TRBV7-9 and J is TRBJ1-4; 9 bases fit TRBD1. The CDR3 runs 15 residues. V shed 5 bases and J 7 bases; nucleotides not matched to a gene: 8. Germline lookup yields CDR1 SEHNR and CDR2 FQNEAQ (reference sequence). The CDR3 loop is CASSINPGQGEKLFF. The CDR3 DNA reads TGTGCCAGCAGCATAAATCCGGGACAGGGTGAAAAACTGTTTTTT.

This clonotype was seen more than once but under ten times. The CDR3 sequence: CASSLSGAVNTEAFF. As DNA, the CDR3 is TGCGCCAGCAGCCTGAGTGGGGCCGTGAACACTGAAGCTTTCTTT. V usage is TRBV5-1 and J usage is TRBJ1-1, with D perhaps matching TRBD1 (5 bases). With 4 bases removed from V and 0 bases from J, the gap between germline ends came to 13 bases. The CDR3 sequence is 15 residues long. The germline V gene encodes CDR1 SGHRS and CDR2 YFSETQ.

The chain links TRBV5-1 to TRBJ2-5; D may be TRBD1 (6 bases). Germline loops: CDR1 SGHRS, CDR2 YFSETQ. This CDR3 has 15 amino acids. V was trimmed by 4 bases and J by 4 bases, leaving 17 bases between them. Here the CDR3 reads CASSEIRGSGETQYF. CDR3 nucleotide sequence: TGCGCCAGCAGCGAAATCAGGGGTTCGGGAGAGACCCAGTACTTC. Using reference TRBV5-1 and TRBJ2-5 for the parts outside the CDR3, the full variable domain is KAGVTQTPRYLIKTRGQQVTLSCSPISGHRSVSWYQQTPGQGLQFLFEYFSETQRNKGNFPGRFSGRQFSNSRSEMNVSTLELGDSALYLCASSEIRGSGETQYFGPGTRLLVL.

The V gene is TRBV2, the J gene TRBJ2-5, with D uncertain. CDR1 SNHLY and CDR2 FYNNEI come from the germline V gene. V shed 8 bases and J shed 1 base, with 8 bases lying between them. CDR3 length: 12 amino acids. The CDR3 here is CASLPGQETQYF. CDR3 coding DNA: TGTGCCAGCCTCCCGGGCCAAGAGACCCAGTACTTC.

This clonotype was seen more than once but under ten times. One end of the junction does not line up with germline, which may come from a read error. This sequence joins TRBV6-2 or TRBV6-3 and TRBJ2-1; D not certain. This CDR3 is 13 amino acids long. Germline V gene data show CDR1 as MNHEY and CDR2 as SVGEGT. CDR3 coding DNA: TGTGCCAACAGTCCTCTGGCCGACAATGAGCAGTTCTTC. Amino acid sequence: CANSPLADNEQFF.

The chain recombines TRBV25-1 with TRBJ1-1; D call uncertain. Germline lookup yields CDR1 MGHDK and CDR2 SYGVNS. This CDR3 comprises 11 residues. The V and J ends lost 7 bases and 3 bases respectively, with 6 bases between them. The CDR3 here is CASKGHTEAFF. The CDR3, as DNA: TGTGCCAGCAAAGGTCACACTGAAGCTTTCTTT.

This clonotype came up a few times. The rearrangement uses TRBV7-2 and TRBJ2-6; 7 positions agree with TRBD2. There are 18 residues in the CDR3. The germline CDR1 and CDR2 sequences are SGHTA and FQGNSA. The V and J ends lost 2 bases and 0 bases, in that order; junction bases with no gene match: 7. For the CDR3, the DNA is TGTGCCAGCAGCTTACGAAGCGGGGCTTCCTCTGGGGCCAACGTCCTGACTTTC. Translated, it gives CASSLRSGASSGANVLTF.

This clonotype was counted only a few times. This chain links TRBV5-1 with TRBJ2-5; 7 nucleotides match TRBD1. Looked up from germline, CDR1 is SGHRS and CDR2 is YFSETQ. The V and J ends lost 4 bases and 2 bases, in that order; junction bases with no gene match: 5. CDR3 length: 14 amino acids. This chain's CDR3 is CASSIQGQQETQYF. The CDR3 DNA reads as TGCGCCAGCAGCATACAGGGGCAACAAGAGACCCAGTACTTC.

This clonotype was found a few times. V usage is TRBV5-1 and J usage is TRBJ2-5; perhaps TRBD2 as D (5 bases). The CDR3 is made up of 13 amino acids. V was cut by 4 bases and J by 4 bases, with 11 bases left in between. Germline loops: CDR1 SGHRS, CDR2 YFSETQ. The CDR3, as DNA: TGCGCCAGCAGCCCCGGGGTTGGAGAGACCCAGTACTTC. Translation: CASSPGVGETQYF.

This clonotype was detected a few times. The chain carries TRBV6-6 and TRBJ1-5; a weak D match, TRBD1 (5 bases). Germline lookup yields CDR1 MNHNY and CDR2 SVGAGI (reference sequence). CDR3 length equals 16 residues. Trimming took off 2 bases at V and 9 bases at J, with 20 bases between the two ends. CDR3 sequence: CASSYVAGTGDRPQHF. CDR3 sequence (DNA): TGTGCCAGCAGTTACGTCGCCGGGACGGGTGATCGGCCCCAGCATTTT.

The chain carries TRBV5-1 and TRBJ1-5; 9 positions match TRBD1. CDR1 and CDR2 from the germline V gene are SGHRS and YFSETQ. The CDR3 extends over 16 amino acids. V was pared by 2 bases and J by 5 bases, with 8 bases of the junction left unmatched. The DNA of the CDR3 is TGCGCCAGCAGCTTTGGAACAGGGGGCGCCGATCAGCCCCAGCATTTT. Its translation: CASSFGTGGADQPQHF.

This clonotype appeared many times. This sequence joins TRBV5-1 and TRBJ2-1, with D perhaps TRBD1 (5 bases). Between the trimmed V and J ends, which lost 0 bases and 1 base, there was a span of 8 bases. The CDR3 is 15 residues long. CDR1 is SGHRS and CDR2 is YFSETQ in the germline V gene. This CDR3 reads CASSLGAGSYNEQFF. The DNA of the CDR3 is TGCGCCAGCAGCTTGGGGGCAGGGTCCTACAATGAGCAGTTCTTC.